This paragraph reports one TCR beta chain. What it binds is not known. The sample is drawn from a study of T cells in Graves' hyperthyroidism and ophthalmopathy. Whole-study results and caveats: Ophthalmopathy was separated from stable hyperthyroidism by a 13 V-J model.

Amplified TCR beta CDR3 regions came from RNA transcripts. First-round RT-PCR targeting the TCR CDR3 was performed with the HTBI primer set. TCRdb recomputed calls from the multiplex PCR reads with MiXCR, one row per CDR3 protein. The data contain roughly 750,000 distinct CDR3 sequences, around 17% of them singletons. Source material: blood. This clonotype was sampled from a man between 18 and 29 years old with Graves' hyperthyroidism.

CDR3 in amino acids: CASSGSGGRYSYEQYF. In DNA form, the CDR3 reads TGTGCCAGCAGTGGATCGGGGGGCAGATACTCCTACGAGCAGTACTTC. The gene calls are TRBV2 and TRBJ2-7; tentatively, D is TRBD2 (7 bases). Germline CDR1 reads SNHLY; CDR2 reads FYNNEI. The CDR3 spans 16 residues. V was cut by 4 bases and J by 0 bases, with 16 bases left in between. The full variable domain, rest sourced from reference TRBV2 and TRBJ2-7, is EPEVTQTPSHQVTQMGQEVILRCVPISNHLYFYWYRQILGQKVEFLVSFYNNEISEKSEIFDDQFSVERPDGSNFTLKIRSTKLEDSAMYFCASSGSGGRYSYEQYFGPGTRLTVT.